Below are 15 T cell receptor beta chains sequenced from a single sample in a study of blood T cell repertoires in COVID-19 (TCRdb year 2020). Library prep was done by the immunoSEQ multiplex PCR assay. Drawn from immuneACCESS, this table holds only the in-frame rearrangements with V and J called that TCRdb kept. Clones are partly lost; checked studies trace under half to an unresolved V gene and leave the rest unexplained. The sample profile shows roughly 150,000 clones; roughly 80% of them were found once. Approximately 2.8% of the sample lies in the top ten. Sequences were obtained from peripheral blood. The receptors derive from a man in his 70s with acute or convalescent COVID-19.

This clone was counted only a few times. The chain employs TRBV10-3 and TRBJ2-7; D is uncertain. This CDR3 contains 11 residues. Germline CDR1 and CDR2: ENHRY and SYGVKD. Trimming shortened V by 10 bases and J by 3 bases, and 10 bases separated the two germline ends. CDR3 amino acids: CATSTGYEQYF. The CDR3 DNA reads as TGTGCCACGTCGACGGGCTACGAGCAGTACTTC.

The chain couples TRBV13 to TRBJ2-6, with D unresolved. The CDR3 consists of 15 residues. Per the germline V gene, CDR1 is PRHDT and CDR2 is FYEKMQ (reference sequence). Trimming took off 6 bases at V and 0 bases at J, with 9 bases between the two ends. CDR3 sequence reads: CASSPGFSGANVLTF. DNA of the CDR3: TGTGCCAGCAGTCCAGGCTTCTCTGGGGCCAACGTCCTGACTTTC.

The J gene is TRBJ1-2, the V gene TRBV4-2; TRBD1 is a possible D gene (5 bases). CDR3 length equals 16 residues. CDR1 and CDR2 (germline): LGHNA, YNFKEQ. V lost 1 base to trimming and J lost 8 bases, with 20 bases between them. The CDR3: CASSQVGREGSRGYTF. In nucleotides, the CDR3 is TGTGCCAGCAGCCAAGTCGGTCGGGAGGGGTCTCGGGGCTACACCTTC.

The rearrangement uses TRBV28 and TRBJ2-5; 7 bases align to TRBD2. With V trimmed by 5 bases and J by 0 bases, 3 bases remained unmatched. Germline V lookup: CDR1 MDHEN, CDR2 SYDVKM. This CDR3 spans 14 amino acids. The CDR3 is CASSPGGNQETQYF. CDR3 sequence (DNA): TGTGCCAGCAGTCCCGGGGGGAACCAAGAGACCCAGTACTTC.

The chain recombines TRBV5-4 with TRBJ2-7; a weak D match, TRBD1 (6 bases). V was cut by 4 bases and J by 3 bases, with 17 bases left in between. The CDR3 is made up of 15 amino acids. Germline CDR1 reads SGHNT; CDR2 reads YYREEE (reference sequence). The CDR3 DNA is TGTGCCAGCAGCACAGGGACCACGGGTCTCTACGAGCAGTACTTC. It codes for CASSTGTTGLYEQYF. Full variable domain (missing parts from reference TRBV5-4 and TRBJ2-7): ETGVTQSPTHLIKTRGQQVTLRCSSQSGHNTVSWYQQALGQGPQFIFQYYREEENGRGNFPPRFSGLQFPNYSSELNVNALELDDSALYLCASSTGTTGLYEQYFGPGTRLTVT.

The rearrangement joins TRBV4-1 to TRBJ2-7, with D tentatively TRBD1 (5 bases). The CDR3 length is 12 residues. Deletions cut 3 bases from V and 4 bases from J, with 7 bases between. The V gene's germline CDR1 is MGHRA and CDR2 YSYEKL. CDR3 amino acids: CASSHQGYEQYF. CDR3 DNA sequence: TGCGCCAGCAGCCATCAGGGTTACGAGCAGTACTTC.

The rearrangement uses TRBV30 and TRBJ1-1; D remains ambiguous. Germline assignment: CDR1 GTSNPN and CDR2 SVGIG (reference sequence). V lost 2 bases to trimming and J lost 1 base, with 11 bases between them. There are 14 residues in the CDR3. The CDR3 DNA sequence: TGTGCCTGGAGTTCCGGGAGCGGGAACACTGAAGCTTTCTTT. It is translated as CAWSSGSGNTEAFF.

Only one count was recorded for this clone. In DNA form, the CDR3 reads TGTGCCAGTAGGGGGACAACGAACACTGAAGCTTTCTTT. It yields the protein CASRGTTNTEAFF. The chain carries TRBV19 and TRBJ1-1; TRBD1 might be the D (6 bases). Trimming cost V 6 bases and J 1 base, with 9 bases left between them. CDR1 and CDR2 (germline): LNHDA, SQIVND (reference sequence). The CDR3 extends over 13 amino acids.

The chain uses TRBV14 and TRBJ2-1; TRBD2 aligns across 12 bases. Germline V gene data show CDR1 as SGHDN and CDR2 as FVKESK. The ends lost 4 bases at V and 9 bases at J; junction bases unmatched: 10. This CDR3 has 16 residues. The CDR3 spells CASSRLTSGSLAEQFF. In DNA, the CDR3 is TGTGCCAGCAGCCGCCTGACTAGCGGGAGTTTAGCTGAGCAGTTCTTC.

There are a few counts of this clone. In DNA, the CDR3 is TGTGCCAGCAGTGTTGGGGACAGGGATTCACCCCTCCACTTT. Protein: CASSVGDRDSPLHF. V gene TRBV6-4 combines with J gene TRBJ1-6; 9 bases are shared with TRBD1. The V segment lost 4 bases and the J segment 8 bases; nucleotides outside the gene matches: 3. This CDR3 has 14 residues. CDR1 and CDR2 from the germline V gene are MRHNA and SNTAGT.

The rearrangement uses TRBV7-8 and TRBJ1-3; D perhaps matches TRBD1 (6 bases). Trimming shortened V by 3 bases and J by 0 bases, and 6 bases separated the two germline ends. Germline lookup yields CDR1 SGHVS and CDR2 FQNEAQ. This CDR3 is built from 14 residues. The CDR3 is CASSLTGSGNTIYF. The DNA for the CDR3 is TGTGCCAGCAGCTTGACAGGCTCTGGAAACACCATATATTTT. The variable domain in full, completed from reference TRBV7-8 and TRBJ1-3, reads GAGVSQSPRYKVAKRGQDVALRCDPISGHVSLFWYQQALGQGPEFLTYFQNEAQLDKSGLPSDRFFAERPEGSVSTLKIQRTQQEDSAVYLCASSLTGSGNTIYFGEGSWLTVV.

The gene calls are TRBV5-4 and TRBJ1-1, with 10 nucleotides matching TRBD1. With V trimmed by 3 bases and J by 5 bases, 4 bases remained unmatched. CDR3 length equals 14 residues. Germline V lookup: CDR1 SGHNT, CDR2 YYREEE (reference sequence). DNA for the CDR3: TGTGCCAGCAGCTGGGACAGGGGTGGGACTGAAGCTTTCTTT. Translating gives CASSWDRGGTEAFF. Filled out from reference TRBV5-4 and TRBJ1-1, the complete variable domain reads ETGVTQSPTHLIKTRGQQVTLRCSSQSGHNTVSWYQQALGQGPQFIFQYYREEENGRGNFPPRFSGLQFPNYSSELNVNALELDDSALYLCASSWDRGGTEAFFGQGTRLTVV.

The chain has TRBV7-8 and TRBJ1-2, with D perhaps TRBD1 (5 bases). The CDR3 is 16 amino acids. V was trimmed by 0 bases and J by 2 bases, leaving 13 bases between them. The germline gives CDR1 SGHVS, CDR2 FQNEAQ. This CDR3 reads CASSLAPGGSNYGYTF. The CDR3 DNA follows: TGTGCCAGCAGCTTAGCGCCCGGGGGATCCAACTATGGCTACACCTTC.

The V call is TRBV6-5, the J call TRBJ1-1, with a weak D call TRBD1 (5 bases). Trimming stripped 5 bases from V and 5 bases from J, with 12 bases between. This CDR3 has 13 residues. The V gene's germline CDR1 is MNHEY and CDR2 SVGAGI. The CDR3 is CASSNTGRTEAFF. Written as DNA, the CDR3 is TGTGCCAGCAGTAATACAGGAAGGACTGAAGCTTTCTTT.

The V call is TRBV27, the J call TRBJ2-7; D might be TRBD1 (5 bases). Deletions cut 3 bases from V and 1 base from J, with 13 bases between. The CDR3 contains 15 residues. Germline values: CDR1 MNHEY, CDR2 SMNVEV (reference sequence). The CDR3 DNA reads TGTGCCAGCAGTTTTAAGGGGCTAACTTCCTACGAGCAGTACTTC. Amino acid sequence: CASSFKGLTSYEQYF.